The TCR beta chain described here comes from a study of OX40 agonist ivuxolimab in advanced cancers. Study background: Ivuxolimab, an agonistic anti-OX40 (CD134) antibody, was given to patients. Age averaged approximately 60 years (range roughly 20 to 90), and more than 80% were male. Study results and caveats: Partial responders at 0.1-3.0 mg/kg had among the lowest clonal expansion. The work left the antigen specificity of expanded peripheral T cells undetermined.

Assay used: immunoSEQ multiplex PCR; TCRdb lists only in-frame clones, some missing. This sample has about 41,000 clones, with approximately 87% found just once. Details on this clone: The antigen is unknown.

The CDR3 has 14 amino acids. After removal of 5 bases from V and 4 bases from J, the junction contained 7 bases not matched to a gene. Germline lookup yields CDR1 SEHNR and CDR2 FQNEAQ (reference sequence). The receptor was derived from an adult with an advanced solid tumor such as melanoma, head and neck, liver or kidney cancer. Here the sequenced sample was CD4+ or CD8+ T cells sorted from blood, taken in a trial of the OX40 agonist ivuxolimab. The chain combines TRBV7-9 with TRBJ1-2, with 7 positions matching TRBD1. CDR3 in amino acids: CASSTTGTSYGYTF. The CDR3, as DNA: TGTGCCAGCAGCACGACAGGGACCAGCTATGGCTACACCTTC.